The 17 T cell receptor beta chains below were found in one sample sequenced in a study of blood T cell repertoires in COVID-19. Only in-frame clones appear in the TCRdb table, and some are missing; sequencing was by immunoSEQ multiplex PCR. The table lists 65,000 to 85,000 clones, over 80% of them singletons. What was sequenced was peripheral blood. These receptors originate from a human donor in a cohort sampled during active COVID-19.

The rearrangement joins TRBV11-3 to TRBJ2-3; tentative D call: TRBD2 (6 bases). The CDR3 has 15 residues. Between the trimmed V and J ends, which lost 5 bases and 1 base, there was a span of 13 bases. CDR1 and CDR2 (germline): SGHNT, YENEEA. The CDR3 protein is CASSPGTSRTDTQYF. CDR3 DNA: TGTGCCAGCAGCCCCGGGACTTCTCGCACAGATACGCAGTATTTT.

The CDR3 spells CASSQGGEGYEQYF. The CDR3 nucleotides read TGTGCCAGCAGCCAAGGTGGCGAGGGATACGAGCAGTACTTC. J is TRBJ2-7 and V is TRBV4-2; perhaps TRBD2 as D (5 bases). Trimming pared 1 base from V and 4 bases from J, leaving 11 bases between. The CDR3 loop spans 14 amino acids. The germline gives CDR1 LGHNA, CDR2 YNFKEQ.

The chain uses TRBV9 and TRBJ2-3; D uncertain. CDR1 SGDLS and CDR2 YYNGEE come from the germline V gene. The CDR3 is 16 residues long. V dropped 0 bases and J dropped 2 bases, with 13 bases sitting between them. The CDR3 sequence is CASSVGLSYYTDTQYF. DNA of the CDR3: TGTGCCAGCAGCGTAGGGCTCTCCTACTACACAGATACGCAGTATTTT.

This sequence joins TRBV19 and TRBJ1-2; 9 bases are shared with TRBD1. The germline V gene encodes CDR1 LNHDA and CDR2 SQIVND (reference sequence). After removal of 5 bases from V and 7 bases from J, the junction contained 17 bases not matched to a gene. This CDR3 comprises 17 residues. DNA for the CDR3: TGTGCCAGTAGTGCGCCGGGACAGGGAGTCCCTGAAAGTGGCTACACCTTC. Translated: CASSAPGQGVPESGYTF. Variable domain in full (rest from reference TRBV19 and TRBJ1-2): DGGITQSPKYLFRKEGQNVTLSCEQNLNHDAMYWYRQDPGQGLRLIYYSQIVNDFQKGDIAEGYSVSREKKESFPLTVTSAQKNPTAFYLCASSAPGQGVPESGYTFGSGTRLTVV.

The V call is TRBV30, the J call TRBJ2-7; tentatively, D is TRBD1 (5 bases). CDR3 length equals 11 residues. Germline assignment: CDR1 GTSNPN and CDR2 SVGIG (reference sequence). The ends were cut back, 4 bases at V and 2 bases at J, with 6 bases in the middle. This CDR3 reads CAWKGTYEQYF. The CDR3 DNA reads as TGTGCCTGGAAGGGGACCTACGAGCAGTACTTC.

This sequence joins TRBV25-1 and TRBJ1-2; D might be TRBD1 (6 bases). The germline V gene encodes CDR1 MGHDK and CDR2 SYGVNS. This CDR3 region has 15 residues. V dropped 9 bases and J dropped 4 bases, with 21 bases sitting between them. The CDR3 region has the DNA TGTGCCAGTGCCTCGCAACAGGGCCACCCCTATGGCTACACCTTC. As protein: CASASQQGHPYGYTF.

This chain joins TRBV5-4 and TRBJ2-4, with D perhaps TRBD1 (5 bases). Germline-derived CDR1 and CDR2 are SGHNT and YYREEE (reference sequence). This CDR3 is 13 amino acids long. V lost 1 base, J lost 6 bases, and 8 bases lay in between. The CDR3 DNA is TGTGCCAGCAGCTTGCCAGGGTCAAACATTCAGTACTTC. This translates into CASSLPGSNIQYF.

The rearrangement uses TRBV24-1 and TRBJ2-2, with D hard to call. The V and J ends lost 5 bases and 0 bases respectively, with 9 bases between them. Germline V gene sequence: CDR1 KGHDR, CDR2 SFDVKD. The CDR3 runs to 15 residues. The CDR3 coding sequence is TGTGCCACCAGTGGAGGAGATGCGAACACCGGGGAGCTGTTTTTT. Protein product: CATSGGDANTGELFF.

The V call is TRBV7-2, the J call TRBJ1-2; D may be TRBD1 (5 bases). The CDR3 spans 14 residues. Looked up from germline, CDR1 is SGHTA and CDR2 is FQGNSA. V lost 5 bases and J 4 bases, leaving 14 bases between the germline ends. The CDR3 loop is CASSPGQGIYGYTF. The CDR3 DNA follows: TGTGCCAGCAGCCCCGGCCAGGGTATCTATGGCTACACCTTC.

The V gene is TRBV25-1, the J gene TRBJ2-1; D is possibly TRBD2 (6 bases). Trimming cost V 7 bases and J 7 bases, with 17 bases left between them. Germline assignment: CDR1 MGHDK and CDR2 SYGVNS. This CDR3 contains 14 residues. In DNA form, the CDR3 reads TGTGCCAGCACCCCTGGGGGGACGAGGAATGAGCAGTTCTTC. Translation: CASTPGGTRNEQFF.

J is TRBJ1-5 and V is TRBV19, with a weak D call TRBD1 (5 bases). The CDR3 contains 13 residues. Trimming removed 4 bases from V and 4 bases from J, with 8 bases in between. CDR1 and CDR2 (germline): LNHDA, SQIVND (reference sequence). The CDR3 DNA reads TGTGCCAGTAGTAGGGGGGTAAATCAGCCCCAGCATTTT. Translating it yields CASSRGVNQPQHF. Based on the CDR3 plus reference TRBV19 and TRBJ1-5, the full variable domain is DGGITQSPKYLFRKEGQNVTLSCEQNLNHDAMYWYRQDPGQGLRLIYYSQIVNDFQKGDIAEGYSVSREKKESFPLTVTSAQKNPTAFYLCASSRGVNQPQHFGDGTRLSIL.

This clone was observed a handful of times. The V and J genes are TRBV27 and TRBJ1-1; TRBD1 aligns across 7 bases. Unmatched junction bases numbered 9, after V lost 8 bases and J lost 3 bases. There are 14 residues in the CDR3. Germline CDR1 reads MNHEY; CDR2 reads SMNVEV (reference sequence). Here the CDR3 reads CASAQGFADTEAFF. The CDR3 nucleotides read TGTGCCAGCGCACAGGGGTTTGCGGACACTGAAGCTTTCTTT.

V gene TRBV3-1 (or the pseudogene TRBV3-2) combines with J gene TRBJ1-2; D is unresolved. Trimming removed 1 base from V and 6 bases from J, with 6 bases in between. The germline V gene encodes CDR1 LGHDT and CDR2 YNNKEL (reference sequence). This CDR3 region has 12 residues. CDR3 DNA: TGTGCCAGCAGCCAAGCGGGGAATGGCTACACCTTC. It yields the protein CASSQAGNGYTF.

This clone was picked up many times. The gene calls are TRBV13 and TRBJ1-3; D gene ambiguous. The germline V gene has CDR1 PRHDT and CDR2 FYEKMQ (reference sequence). The CDR3 runs 14 residues. Trimming took 4 bases from V and 0 from J, leaving 7 bases between them. The CDR3 DNA sequence: TGTGCCAGCAGCTCAGGCCACTCTGGAAACACCATATATTTT. Residues: CASSSGHSGNTIYF.

The chain joins TRBV10-3 to TRBJ1-2, with a weak D call TRBD1 (6 bases). Deletions cut 10 bases from V and 7 bases from J, with 19 bases between. The V gene's germline CDR1 is ENHRY and CDR2 SYGVKD. The length of the CDR3 is 13 residues. CDR3 region: CANGNREGGGYTF. The DNA for the CDR3 is TGTGCCAACGGGAACAGGGAAGGCGGTGGCTACACCTTC.

The chain combines TRBV10-1 with TRBJ2-3; possible D gene TRBD1, 6 bases. Trimming took off 6 bases at V and 6 bases at J, with 19 bases between the two ends. This CDR3 is built from 15 residues. Germline V gene sequence: CDR1 WNHNN, CDR2 SYGVQD (reference sequence). The CDR3 sequence: CASSPSQQGLDTQYF. The CDR3 region has the DNA TGCGCCAGCAGCCCTTCGCAACAGGGATTGGATACGCAGTATTTT.

The CDR3 loop reads CATSAPLDRGRKTQYF. The CDR3 DNA reads as TGTGCCACCAGCGCTCCTCTCGACAGGGGGCGAAAGACCCAGTACTTC. This sequence joins TRBV24-1 and TRBJ2-5; 10 bases are shared with TRBD1. The CDR3 extends over 16 amino acids. Germline V CDR1 and CDR2: KGHDR, SFDVKD. V trimming: 7 bases; J trimming: 6 bases; junction bases outside the gene matches: 13.